This TCR beta chain was identified in a study of blood T cells in healthy people across ages. Together with a sample-barcoded 5' primer, a J-beta primer mix was included in a second PCR lasting about 6 to 11 cycles. A tag from a template-switch adaptor with 12 random nucleotides marked each cDNA molecule. Each CDR3 protein is one row after TCRdb ran MiXCR on the 5' RACE reads. The sample lists about 1.4 million distinct CDR3 sequences, 59% occurring once. This CDR3 has 16 amino acids. Germline CDR1 is SGHRS and CDR2 is YFSETQ. Sequencing was carried out using blood. The chain is built from TRBV5-1 and TRBJ2-1; 12 positions match TRBD2. TRBJ2-7 matches the DNA end more closely, so the J call is doubtful. This sequence was found in a man in his late teens or twenties in good health. The CDR3 DNA sequence: TGCGCCAGCAGCCCTGACCTAGCGGGAGGGTTCCACGAGCAGTACTTC. Its protein is CASSPDLAGGFHEQYF.